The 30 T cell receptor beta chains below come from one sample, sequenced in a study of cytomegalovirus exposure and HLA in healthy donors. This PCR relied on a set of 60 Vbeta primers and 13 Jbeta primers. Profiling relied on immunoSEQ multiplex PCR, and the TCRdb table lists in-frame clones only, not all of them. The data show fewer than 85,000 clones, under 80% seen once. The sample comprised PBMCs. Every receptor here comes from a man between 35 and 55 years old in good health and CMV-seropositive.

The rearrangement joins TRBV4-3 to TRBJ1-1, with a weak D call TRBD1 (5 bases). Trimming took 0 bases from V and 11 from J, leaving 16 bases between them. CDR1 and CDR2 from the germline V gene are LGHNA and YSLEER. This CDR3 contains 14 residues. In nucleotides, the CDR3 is TGCGCCAGCAGCCAAGATCTTGCAGGGTGTAGGGCTTTCTTT. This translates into CASSQDLAGCRAFF.

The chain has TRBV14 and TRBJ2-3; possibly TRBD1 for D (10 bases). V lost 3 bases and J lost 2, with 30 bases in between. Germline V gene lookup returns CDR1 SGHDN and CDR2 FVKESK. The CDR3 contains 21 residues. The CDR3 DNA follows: TGTGCCAGCAGCCAGCCCGGGGACAGGGGCCCTAGCGGGGCAGTCACAGATACGCAGTATTTT. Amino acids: CASSQPGDRGPSGAVTDTQYF.

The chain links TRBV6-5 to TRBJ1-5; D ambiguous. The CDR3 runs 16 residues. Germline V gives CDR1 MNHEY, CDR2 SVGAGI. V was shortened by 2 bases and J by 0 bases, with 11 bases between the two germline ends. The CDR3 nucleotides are TGTGCCAGCAGTTACGATCACCCCTATAGCAATCAGCCCCAGCATTTT. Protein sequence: CASSYDHPYSNQPQHF.

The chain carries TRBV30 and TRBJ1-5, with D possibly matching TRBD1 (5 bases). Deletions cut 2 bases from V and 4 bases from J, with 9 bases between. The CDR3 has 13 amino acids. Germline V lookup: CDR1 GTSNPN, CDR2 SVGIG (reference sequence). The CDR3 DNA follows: TGTGCCTGGAGTTCGGGGGGGAATCAGCCCCAGCATTTT. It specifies CAWSSGGNQPQHF.

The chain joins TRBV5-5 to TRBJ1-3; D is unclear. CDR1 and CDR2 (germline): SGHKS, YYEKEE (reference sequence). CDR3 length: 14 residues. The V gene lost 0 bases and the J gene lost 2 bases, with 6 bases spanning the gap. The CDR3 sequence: CASSLGPTGNTIYF. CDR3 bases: TGTGCCAGCAGCTTGGGGCCGACTGGAAACACCATATATTTT.

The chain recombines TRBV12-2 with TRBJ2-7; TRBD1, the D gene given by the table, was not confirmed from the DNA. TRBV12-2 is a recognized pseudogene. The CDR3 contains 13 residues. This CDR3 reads CASRPRQGYEQYF. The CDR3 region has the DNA TGTGCAAGTCGCCCTCGACAGGGCTACGAGCAGTACTTC.

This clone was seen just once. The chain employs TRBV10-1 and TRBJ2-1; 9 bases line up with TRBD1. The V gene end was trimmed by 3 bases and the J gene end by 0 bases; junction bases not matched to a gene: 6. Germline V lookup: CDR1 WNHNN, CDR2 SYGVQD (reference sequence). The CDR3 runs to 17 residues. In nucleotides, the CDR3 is TGCGCCAGCAGTGACCAAGGACAGGGGAGCTCCTACAATGAGCAGTTCTTC. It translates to CASSDQGQGSSYNEQFF.

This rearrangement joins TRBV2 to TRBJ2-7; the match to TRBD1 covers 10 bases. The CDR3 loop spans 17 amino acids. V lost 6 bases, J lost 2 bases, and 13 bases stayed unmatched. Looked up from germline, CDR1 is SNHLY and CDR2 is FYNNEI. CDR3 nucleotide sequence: TGTGCCAGCAGCCCTAAAATGGGACAGGGGCCCCCCTACGAGCAGTACTTC. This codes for CASSPKMGQGPPYEQYF.

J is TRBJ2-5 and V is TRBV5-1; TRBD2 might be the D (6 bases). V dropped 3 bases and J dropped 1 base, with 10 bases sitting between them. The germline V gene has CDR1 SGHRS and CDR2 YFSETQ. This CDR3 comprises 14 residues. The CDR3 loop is CASSSRGFQETQYF. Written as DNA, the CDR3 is TGCGCCAGCAGCTCGCGGGGTTTCCAAGAGACCCAGTACTTC.

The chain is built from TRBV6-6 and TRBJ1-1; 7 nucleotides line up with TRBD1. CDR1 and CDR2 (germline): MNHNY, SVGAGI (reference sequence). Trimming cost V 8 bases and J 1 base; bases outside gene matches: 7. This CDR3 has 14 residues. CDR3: CASFEGAANTEAFF. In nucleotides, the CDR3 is TGTGCCAGCTTCGAGGGGGCAGCGAACACTGAAGCTTTCTTT.

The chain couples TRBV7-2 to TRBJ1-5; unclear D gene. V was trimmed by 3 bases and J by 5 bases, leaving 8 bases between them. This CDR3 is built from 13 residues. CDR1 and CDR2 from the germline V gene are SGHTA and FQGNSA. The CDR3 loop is CASSFNRDQPQHF. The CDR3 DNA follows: TGTGCCAGCAGCTTCAACCGGGATCAGCCCCAGCATTTT. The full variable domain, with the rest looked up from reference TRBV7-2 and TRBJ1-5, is GAGVSQSPSNKVTEKGKDVELRCDPISGHTALYWYRQSLGQGLEFLIYFQGNSAPDKSGLPSDRFSAERTGGSVSTLTIQRTQQEDSAVYLCASSFNRDQPQHFGDGTRLSIL.

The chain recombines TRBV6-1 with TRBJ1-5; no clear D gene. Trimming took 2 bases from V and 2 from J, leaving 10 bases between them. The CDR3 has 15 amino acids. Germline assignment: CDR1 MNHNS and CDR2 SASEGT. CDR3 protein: CASSESIGGNQPQHF. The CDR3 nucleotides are TGTGCCAGCAGTGAATCAATCGGAGGCAATCAGCCCCAGCATTTT.

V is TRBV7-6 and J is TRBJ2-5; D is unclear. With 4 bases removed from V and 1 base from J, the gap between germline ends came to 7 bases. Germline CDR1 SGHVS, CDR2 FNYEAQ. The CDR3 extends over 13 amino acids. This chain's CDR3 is CASSYTGQETQYF. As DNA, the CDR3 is TGTGCCAGCAGCTATACGGGCCAAGAGACCCAGTACTTC.

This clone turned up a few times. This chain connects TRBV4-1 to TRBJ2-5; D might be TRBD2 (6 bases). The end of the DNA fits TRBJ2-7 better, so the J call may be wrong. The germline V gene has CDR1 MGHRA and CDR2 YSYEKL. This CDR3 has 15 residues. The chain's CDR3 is CASSQGPGEAYEQYF. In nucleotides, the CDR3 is TGCGCCAGCAGCCAAGGCCCTGGGGAGGCCTACGAGCAGTACTTC.

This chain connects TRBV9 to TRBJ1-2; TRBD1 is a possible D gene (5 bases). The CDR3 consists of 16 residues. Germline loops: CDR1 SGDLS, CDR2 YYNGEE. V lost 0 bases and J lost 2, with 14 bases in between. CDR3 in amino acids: CASSVGSWGANYGYTF. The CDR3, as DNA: TGTGCCAGCAGCGTAGGGAGCTGGGGCGCAAACTATGGCTACACCTTC.

CDR3 loop: CASSPGTNQPQHF. The CDR3 DNA follows: TGTGCCAGCTCACCCGGGACTAATCAGCCCCAGCATTTT. V and J are TRBV18 and TRBJ1-5, with D perhaps TRBD1 (5 bases). Germline CDR1 and CDR2: KGHSH and LQKENI. The germline V and J ends were trimmed by 3 bases and 4 bases, with 7 bases remaining between them. The CDR3 has 13 residues.

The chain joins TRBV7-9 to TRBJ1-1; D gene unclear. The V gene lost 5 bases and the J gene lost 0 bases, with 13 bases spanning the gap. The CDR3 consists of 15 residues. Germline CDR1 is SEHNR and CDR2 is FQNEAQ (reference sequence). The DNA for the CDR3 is TGTGCCAGCAGCCCCCCAGAGGGAATGAACACTGAAGCTTTCTTT. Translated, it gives CASSPPEGMNTEAFF.

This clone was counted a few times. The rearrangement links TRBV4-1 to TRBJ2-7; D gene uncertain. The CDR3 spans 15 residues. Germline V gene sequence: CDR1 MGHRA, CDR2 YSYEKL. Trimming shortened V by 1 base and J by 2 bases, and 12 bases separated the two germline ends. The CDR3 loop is CASSQGAGGAYEQYF. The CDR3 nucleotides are TGCGCCAGCAGCCAAGGAGCTGGCGGAGCCTACGAGCAGTACTTC.

DNA of the CDR3: TGTGCCAGCAGCTTAGGGGCAGACCAAGAGACCCAGTACTTC. It encodes CASSLGADQETQYF. The chain carries TRBV5-5 and TRBJ2-5; D is possibly TRBD1 (5 bases). The germline V and J ends were trimmed by 2 bases and 0 bases, with 8 bases remaining between them. Germline values: CDR1 SGHKS, CDR2 YYEKEE (reference sequence). This CDR3 comprises 14 residues. The whole variable domain, remainder taken from reference TRBV5-5 and TRBJ2-5, is DAGVTQSPTHLIKTRGQQVTLRCSPISGHKSVSWYQQVLGQGPQFIFQYYEKEERGRGNFPDRFSARQFPNYSSELNVNALLLGDSALYLCASSLGADQETQYFGPGTRLLVL.

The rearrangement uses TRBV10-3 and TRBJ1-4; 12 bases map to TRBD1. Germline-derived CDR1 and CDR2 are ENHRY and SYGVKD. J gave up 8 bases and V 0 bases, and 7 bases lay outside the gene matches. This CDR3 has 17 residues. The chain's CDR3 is CAISESTGTGGEEKLFF. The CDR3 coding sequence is TGTGCCATCAGTGAGTCGACCGGGACAGGGGGCGAAGAAAAACTGTTTTTT.

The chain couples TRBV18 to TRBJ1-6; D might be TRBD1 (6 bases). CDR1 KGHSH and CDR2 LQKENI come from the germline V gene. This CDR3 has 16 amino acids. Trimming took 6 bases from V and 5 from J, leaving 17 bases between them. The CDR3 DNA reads TGTGCCAGCTCCCTGCGGACAGTCGACAATAATTCACCCCTCCACTTT. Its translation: CASSLRTVDNNSPLHF.

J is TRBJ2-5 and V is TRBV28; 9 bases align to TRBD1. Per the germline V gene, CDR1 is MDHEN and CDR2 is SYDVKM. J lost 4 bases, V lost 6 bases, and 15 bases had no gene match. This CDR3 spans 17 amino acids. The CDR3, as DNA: TGTGCCAGCAGCTCTAACGCCGGGACAGGGCCCCGAGAGACCCAGTACTTC. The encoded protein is CASSSNAGTGPRETQYF.

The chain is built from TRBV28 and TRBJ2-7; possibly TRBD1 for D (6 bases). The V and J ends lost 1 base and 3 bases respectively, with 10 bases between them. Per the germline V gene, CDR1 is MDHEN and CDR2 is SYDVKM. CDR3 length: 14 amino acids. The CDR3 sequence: CASSLLVGGYEQYF. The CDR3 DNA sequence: TGTGCCAGCAGTTTATTAGTAGGGGGCTACGAGCAGTACTTC. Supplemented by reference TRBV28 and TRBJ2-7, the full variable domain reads DVKVTQSSRYLVKRTGEKVFLECVQDMDHENMFWYRQDPGLGLRLIYFSYDVKMKEKGDIPEGYSVSREKKERFSLILESASTNQTSMYLCASSLLVGGYEQYFGPGTRLTVT.

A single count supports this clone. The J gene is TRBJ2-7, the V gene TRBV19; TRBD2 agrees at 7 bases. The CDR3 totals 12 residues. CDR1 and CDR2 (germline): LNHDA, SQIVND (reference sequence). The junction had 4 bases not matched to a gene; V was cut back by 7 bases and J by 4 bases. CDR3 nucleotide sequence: TGTGCCAGTACCAGCGGGAAGTACGAGCAGTACTTC. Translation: CASTSGKYEQYF.

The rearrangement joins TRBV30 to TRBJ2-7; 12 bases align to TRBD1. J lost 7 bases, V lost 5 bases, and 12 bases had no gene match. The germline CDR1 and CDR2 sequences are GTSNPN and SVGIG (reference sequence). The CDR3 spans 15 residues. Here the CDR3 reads CAWAGTGGLVGEQYF. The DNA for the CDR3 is TGTGCCTGGGCCGGGACAGGGGGCCTCGTAGGGGAGCAGTACTTC.

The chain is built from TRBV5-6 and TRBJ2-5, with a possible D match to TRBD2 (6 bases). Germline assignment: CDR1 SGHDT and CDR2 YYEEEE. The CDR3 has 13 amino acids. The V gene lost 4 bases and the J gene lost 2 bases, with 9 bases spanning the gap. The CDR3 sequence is CASSTGLQETQYF. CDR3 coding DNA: TGTGCCAGCAGCACGGGACTTCAAGAGACCCAGTACTTC.

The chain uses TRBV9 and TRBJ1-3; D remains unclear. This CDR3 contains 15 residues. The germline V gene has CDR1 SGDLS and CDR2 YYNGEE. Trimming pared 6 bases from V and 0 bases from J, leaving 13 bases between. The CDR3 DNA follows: TGTGCCAGCACCGTTGGGCCCTTCTCTGGAAACACCATATATTTT. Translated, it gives CASTVGPFSGNTIYF.

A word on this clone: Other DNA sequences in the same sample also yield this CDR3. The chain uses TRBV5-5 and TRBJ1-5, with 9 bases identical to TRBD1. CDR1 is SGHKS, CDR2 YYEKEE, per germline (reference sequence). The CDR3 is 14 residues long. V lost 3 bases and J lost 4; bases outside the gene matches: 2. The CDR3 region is CASSSGQGNQPQHF. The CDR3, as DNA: TGTGCCAGCAGCTCCGGACAGGGGAATCAGCCCCAGCATTTT.

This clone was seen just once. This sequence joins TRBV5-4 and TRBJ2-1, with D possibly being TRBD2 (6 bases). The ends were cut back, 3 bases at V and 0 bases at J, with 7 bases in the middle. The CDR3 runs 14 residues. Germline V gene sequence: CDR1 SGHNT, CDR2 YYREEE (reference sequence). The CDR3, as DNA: TGTGCCAGCAGCTCCGGGGGCTCCTACAATGAGCAGTTCTTC. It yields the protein CASSSGGSYNEQFF.

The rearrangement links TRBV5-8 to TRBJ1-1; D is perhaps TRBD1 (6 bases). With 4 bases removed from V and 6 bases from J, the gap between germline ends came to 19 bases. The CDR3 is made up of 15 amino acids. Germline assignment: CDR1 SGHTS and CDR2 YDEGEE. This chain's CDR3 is CASSPQGSKGSEAFF. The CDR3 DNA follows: TGTGCCAGCAGCCCACAGGGTAGTAAAGGTTCTGAAGCTTTCTTT.